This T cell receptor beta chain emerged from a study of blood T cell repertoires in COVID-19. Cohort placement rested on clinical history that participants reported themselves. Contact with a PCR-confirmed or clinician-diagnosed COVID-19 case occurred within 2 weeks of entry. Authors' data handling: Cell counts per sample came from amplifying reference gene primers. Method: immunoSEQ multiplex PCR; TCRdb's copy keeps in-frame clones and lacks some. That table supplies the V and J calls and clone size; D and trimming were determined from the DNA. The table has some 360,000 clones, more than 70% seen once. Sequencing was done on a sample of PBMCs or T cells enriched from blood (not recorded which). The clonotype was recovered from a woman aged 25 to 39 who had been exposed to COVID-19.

Here the CDR3 reads CASSPGQTYEQYF. The CDR3 DNA reads as TGTGCCAGCAGCCCCGGACAGACCTACGAGCAGTACTTC. This chain connects TRBV11-3 to TRBJ2-7; maybe TRBD1 (6 bases). Trimming stripped 5 bases from V and 2 bases from J, with 10 bases between. The CDR3 consists of 13 residues. From germline, CDR1 is SGHNT and CDR2 YENEEA.